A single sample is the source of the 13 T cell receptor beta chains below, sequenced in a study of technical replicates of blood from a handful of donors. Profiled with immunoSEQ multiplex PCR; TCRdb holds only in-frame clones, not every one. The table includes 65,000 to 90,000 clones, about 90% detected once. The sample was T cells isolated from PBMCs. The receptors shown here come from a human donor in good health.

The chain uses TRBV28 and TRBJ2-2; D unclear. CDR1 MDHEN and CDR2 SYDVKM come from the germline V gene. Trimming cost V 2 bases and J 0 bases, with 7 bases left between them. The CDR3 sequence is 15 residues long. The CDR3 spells CASSLGQANTGELFF. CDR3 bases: TGTGCCAGCAGTTTAGGGCAGGCGAACACCGGGGAGCTGTTTTTT.

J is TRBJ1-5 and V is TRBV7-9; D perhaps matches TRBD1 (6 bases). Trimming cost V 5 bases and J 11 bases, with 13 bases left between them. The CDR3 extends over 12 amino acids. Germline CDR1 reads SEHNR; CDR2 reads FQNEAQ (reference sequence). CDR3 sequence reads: CASSQQGNSQHF. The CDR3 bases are TGTGCCAGCAGCCAACAGGGAAATTCCCAGCATTTT.

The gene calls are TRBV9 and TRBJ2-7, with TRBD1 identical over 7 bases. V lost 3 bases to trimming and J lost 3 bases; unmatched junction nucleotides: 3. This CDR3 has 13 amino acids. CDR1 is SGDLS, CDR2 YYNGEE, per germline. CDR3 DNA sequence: TGTGCCAGCAGCGCGGGGACAGTCTACGAGCAGTACTTC. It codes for CASSAGTVYEQYF.

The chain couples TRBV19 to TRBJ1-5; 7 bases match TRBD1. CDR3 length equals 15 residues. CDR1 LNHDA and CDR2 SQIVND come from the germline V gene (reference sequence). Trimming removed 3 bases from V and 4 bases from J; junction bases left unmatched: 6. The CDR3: CASSIEQGRNQPQHF. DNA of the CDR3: TGTGCCAGTAGTATTGAACAGGGGCGAAATCAGCCCCAGCATTTT.

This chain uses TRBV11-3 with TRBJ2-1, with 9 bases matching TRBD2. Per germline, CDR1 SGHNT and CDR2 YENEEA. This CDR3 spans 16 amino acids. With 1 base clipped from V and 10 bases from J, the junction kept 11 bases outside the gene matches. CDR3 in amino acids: CASSLAGAGGVLEQFF. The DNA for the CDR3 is TGTGCCAGCAGCTTAGCAGGAGCGGGGGGTGTTTTGGAGCAGTTCTTC.

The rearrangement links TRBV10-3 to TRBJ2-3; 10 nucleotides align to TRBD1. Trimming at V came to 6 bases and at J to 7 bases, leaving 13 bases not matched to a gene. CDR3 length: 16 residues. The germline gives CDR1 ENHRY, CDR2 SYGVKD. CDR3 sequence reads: CAIRPGTGDSWNTQYF. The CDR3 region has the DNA TGTGCCATCAGGCCCGGGACAGGGGACTCGTGGAATACGCAGTATTTT.

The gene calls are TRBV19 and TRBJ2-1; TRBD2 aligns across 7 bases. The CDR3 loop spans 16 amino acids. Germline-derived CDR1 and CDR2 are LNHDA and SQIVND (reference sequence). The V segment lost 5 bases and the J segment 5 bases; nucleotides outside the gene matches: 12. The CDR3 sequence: CASSLGTSVLDNEQFF. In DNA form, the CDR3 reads TGTGCCAGTAGTTTGGGTACTAGCGTTTTGGACAATGAGCAGTTCTTC.

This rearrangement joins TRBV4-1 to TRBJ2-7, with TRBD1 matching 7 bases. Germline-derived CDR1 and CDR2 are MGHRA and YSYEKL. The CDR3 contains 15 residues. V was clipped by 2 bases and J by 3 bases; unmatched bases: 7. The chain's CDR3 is CASSQLRDRFYEQYF. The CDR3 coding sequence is TGCGCCAGCAGCCAACTCCGGGACAGATTCTACGAGCAGTACTTC.

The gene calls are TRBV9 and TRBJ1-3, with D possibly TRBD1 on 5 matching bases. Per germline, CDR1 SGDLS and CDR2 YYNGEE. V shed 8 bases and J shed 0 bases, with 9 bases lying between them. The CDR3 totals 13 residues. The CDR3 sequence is CASGGSSGNTIYF. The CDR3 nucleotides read TGTGCCAGTGGGGGGTCCTCTGGAAACACCATATATTTT.

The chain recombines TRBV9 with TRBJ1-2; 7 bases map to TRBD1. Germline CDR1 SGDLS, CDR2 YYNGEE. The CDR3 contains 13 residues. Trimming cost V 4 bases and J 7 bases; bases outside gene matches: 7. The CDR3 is CASSTGQVRGYTF. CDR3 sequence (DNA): TGTGCCAGCAGCACCGGACAGGTTCGTGGCTACACCTTC. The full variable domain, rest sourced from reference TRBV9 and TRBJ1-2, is DSGVTQTPKHLITATGQRVTLRCSPRSGDLSVYWYQQSLDQGLQFLIQYYNGEERAKGNILERFSAQQFPDLHSELNLSSLELGDSALYFCASSTGQVRGYTFGSGTRLTVV.

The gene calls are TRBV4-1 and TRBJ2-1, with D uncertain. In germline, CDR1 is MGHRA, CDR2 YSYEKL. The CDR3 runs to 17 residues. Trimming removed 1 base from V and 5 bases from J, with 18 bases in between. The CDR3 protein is CASSQVDLGIRNNEQFF. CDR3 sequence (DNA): TGCGCCAGCAGCCAAGTTGATCTTGGCATTCGAAACAATGAGCAGTTCTTC.

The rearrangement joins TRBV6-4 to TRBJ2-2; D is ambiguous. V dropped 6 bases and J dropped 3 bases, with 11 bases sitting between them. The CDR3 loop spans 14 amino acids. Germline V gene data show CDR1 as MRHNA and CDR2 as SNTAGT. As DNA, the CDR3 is TGTGCCAGCAGGCCGTTGGTAGACACCGGGGAGCTGTTTTTT. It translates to CASRPLVDTGELFF.

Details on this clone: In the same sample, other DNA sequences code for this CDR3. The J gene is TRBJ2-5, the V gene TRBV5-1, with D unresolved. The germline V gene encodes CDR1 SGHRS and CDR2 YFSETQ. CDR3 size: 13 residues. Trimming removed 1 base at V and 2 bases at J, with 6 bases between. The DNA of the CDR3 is TGCGCCAGCAGCTTGCGACTGCAAGAGACCCAGTACTTC. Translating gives CASSLRLQETQYF.